This TCR beta chain was profiled in a study of OX40 agonist ivuxolimab in advanced cancers. Study-wide results and caveats: CD8+ T cells showed, on average, more clonal expansion than CD4+ cells.

Assay: immunoSEQ multiplex PCR; the TCRdb copy retains only in-frame clones and omits some. The sample holds some 54,000 clones, 65% to 80% seen once. Of note for this clone: Its specificity is not known.

Trimming at V came to 7 bases and at J to 7 bases, leaving 10 bases not matched to a gene. Germline CDR1 MNHNS, CDR2 SASEGT. This CDR3 has 14 residues. This rearrangement joins TRBV6-1 to TRBJ1-5; 7 nucleotides line up with TRBD1. The sequence was collected from an adult with an advanced solid tumor such as melanoma, head and neck, liver or kidney cancer. This specimen was CD4+ or CD8+ T cells sorted from blood, taken in a trial of the OX40 agonist ivuxolimab. The CDR3 loop reads CASTSGGRRQPQHF. CDR3 in DNA: TGTGCCAGCACCTCAGGGGGAAGGCGACAGCCCCAGCATTTT.